One and the same sample provided the 24 T cell receptor beta chains below, sequenced in a study of blood T cell repertoires in COVID-19 (dated by TCRdb to between 2020 and 2021). Libraries were made using the immunoSEQ multiplex PCR assay. TCRdb mirrors the immuneACCESS table, restricted to in-frame sequences. Some clones are absent from its copies; in checked studies, under half trace to an unresolved V gene, and the reason for the others is unknown. A total of approximately 47,000 clones appear in this sample, around 88% of them only once. The biggest ten clones account for roughly 2% of the sample. What was sequenced was peripheral blood. Every receptor here comes from a woman aged 60 to 75 with acute or convalescent COVID-19.

This chain connects TRBV19 to TRBJ2-2, with 11 bases that match TRBD2. The trim removed 6 bases at V and 4 bases at J, leaving 10 bases unmatched. The CDR3 loop spans 17 amino acids. Germline V CDR1 and CDR2: LNHDA, SQIVND (reference sequence). The CDR3 here is CASSSSTSGRSTGELFF. CDR3 in DNA: TGTGCCAGTAGCAGCAGTACTAGCGGGAGAAGCACCGGGGAGCTGTTTTTT.

J is TRBJ1-5 and V is TRBV6-5; possible D gene TRBD1, 5 bases. Germline V gives CDR1 MNHEY, CDR2 SVGAGI. V was clipped by 6 bases and J by 0 bases, with 9 bases between them. CDR3 size: 14 residues. CDR3 protein: CASRDMSSNQPQHF. In DNA form, the CDR3 reads TGTGCCAGCAGGGACATGTCTAGCAATCAGCCCCAGCATTTT.

J is TRBJ2-2 and V is TRBV5-4; D may be TRBD2 (7 bases). This CDR3 has 14 amino acids. V was trimmed by 2 bases and J by 6 bases, leaving 11 bases between them. Germline values: CDR1 SGHNT, CDR2 YYREEE (reference sequence). CDR3 bases: TGTGCCAGCAGCTTAGGGGGGGGAGCCGGGGAGCTGTTTTTT. Amino acid sequence: CASSLGGGAGELFF.

A single count supports this clone. The chain uses TRBV6-1 and TRBJ1-5, with no clear D. CDR3 length: 15 amino acids. The germline gives CDR1 MNHNS, CDR2 SASEGT. With 2 bases removed from V and 3 bases from J, the gap between germline ends came to 11 bases. The CDR3 region has the DNA TGTGCCAGCAGTGAATTTCCAGGAACCAATCAGCCCCAGCATTTT. Translating gives CASSEFPGTNQPQHF.

The genes are TRBV5-6 and TRBJ2-2; 7 bases match TRBD2. The ends lost 7 bases at V and 5 bases at J; junction bases unmatched: 17. CDR1 is SGHDT, CDR2 YYEEEE, per germline. CDR3 length: 17 amino acids. CDR3: CASGPTWGGRRTGELFF. In DNA, the CDR3 is TGTGCCAGCGGCCCCACGTGGGGGGGTCGACGTACCGGGGAGCTGTTTTTT.

The CDR3: CASSYSNQGAYEAFF. The CDR3 DNA sequence: TGTGCCAGCAGTTACTCGAATCAGGGGGCCTATGAAGCTTTCTTT. The rearrangement joins TRBV6-5 to TRBJ1-1; TRBD1 matches 8 bases. Per the germline V gene, CDR1 is MNHEY and CDR2 is SVGAGI. J gave up 7 bases and V 0 bases, and 7 bases lay outside the gene matches. The CDR3 consists of 15 residues.

V is TRBV7-9 and J is TRBJ1-3, with 9 bases aligning to TRBD1. CDR3 length: 16 residues. CDR1 SEHNR and CDR2 FQNEAQ come from the germline V gene (reference sequence). Trimming at V came to 5 bases and at J to 1 base, leaving 6 bases not matched to a gene. Written as DNA, the CDR3 is TGTGCCAGCAGCCCCGCCGGGACAGGGTCTGGAAACACCATATATTTT. The encoded protein is CASSPAGTGSGNTIYF.

The rearrangement uses TRBV30 and TRBJ2-5; no clear D gene. Trimming cost V 3 bases and J 5 bases, with 10 bases left between them. Germline CDR1 reads GTSNPN; CDR2 reads SVGIG (reference sequence). The CDR3 loop spans 12 amino acids. CDR3 bases: TGTGCCTGGAGATCGGGTGGTGAGACCCAGTACTTC. Its protein is CAWRSGGETQYF.

The chain links TRBV5-1 to TRBJ1-2; 7 bases match TRBD1. The CDR3 covers 15 residues. In germline, CDR1 is SGHRS, CDR2 YFSETQ. J was trimmed by 7 bases and V by 0 bases; bases with no gene match: 9. DNA for the CDR3: TGCGCCAGCAGCTTGGAAACAGGGGCAGTAGGTGGCTACACCTTC. Translation: CASSLETGAVGGYTF.

This chain connects TRBV6-4 to TRBJ2-4, with 8 bases matching TRBD2. J lost 0 bases, V lost 0 bases, and 10 bases had no gene match. The CDR3 consists of 19 residues. CDR1 MRHNA and CDR2 SNTAGT come from the germline V gene. This chain's CDR3 is CASSDSWRGDDLAKNIQYF. CDR3 sequence (DNA): TGTGCCAGCAGTGACTCGTGGCGGGGGGACGATTTAGCCAAAAACATTCAGTACTTC.

This sequence joins TRBV6-5 and TRBJ2-3, with 9 positions matching TRBD1. V dropped 6 bases and J dropped 4; count of bases not matched to a gene: 8. Germline values: CDR1 MNHEY, CDR2 SVGAGI. The CDR3 length is 15 residues. The CDR3 region is CASSNTGGVADTQYF. The CDR3 nucleotides read TGTGCCAGCAGCAATACAGGGGGCGTAGCAGATACGCAGTATTTT.

This chain uses TRBV30 with TRBJ2-2; TRBD2 aligns across 9 bases. Trimming removed 1 base from V and 4 bases from J; junction bases left unmatched: 7. Germline V gene sequence: CDR1 GTSNPN, CDR2 SVGIG (reference sequence). The CDR3 has 16 amino acids. CDR3 in DNA: TGTGCCTGGAGTGGCCTAGCGGGAACCGGCACCGGGGAGCTGTTTTTT. It translates to CAWSGLAGTGTGELFF.

The chain employs TRBV15 and TRBJ2-2; TRBD1 agrees at 7 bases. Trimming cost V 0 bases and J 1 base; bases outside gene matches: 8. In germline, CDR1 is LNHNV, CDR2 YYDKDF (reference sequence). The CDR3 has 18 amino acids. In DNA, the CDR3 is TGTGCCACCAGCAGAGATTTGGGGACAGTAAGGAACACCGGGGAGCTGTTTTTT. Translated: CATSRDLGTVRNTGELFF.

The V call is TRBV2, the J call TRBJ1-2; the D is unclear. The CDR3 is 10 amino acids. Deletions cut 8 bases from V and 6 bases from J, with 7 bases between. Per germline, CDR1 SNHLY and CDR2 FYNNEI. This CDR3 is CASGQDGYTF. CDR3 in DNA: TGTGCCAGCGGGCAAGATGGCTACACCTTC.

A few counts support this clone. The chain employs TRBV28 and TRBJ1-3; 10 nucleotides align to TRBD1. Germline values: CDR1 MDHEN, CDR2 SYDVKM. The CDR3 has 15 amino acids. V trimming: 7 bases; J trimming: 2 bases; junction bases outside the gene matches: 5. CDR3 bases: TGTGCCAGCACCCTAGGACAGGGGGCTGGAAACACCATATATTTT. Amino acids: CASTLGQGAGNTIYF.

This clone was found a few times. The CDR3 protein is CAWRTGTLAFF. CDR3 DNA: TGTGCCTGGAGAACGGGAACTCTGGCTTTCTTT. The V gene is TRBV30, the J gene TRBJ1-1; unclear D gene. V lost 3 bases and J lost 11, with 13 bases in between. Germline V CDR1 and CDR2: GTSNPN, SVGIG (reference sequence). The CDR3 is made up of 11 amino acids.

CDR3 sequence (DNA): TGCGCCAGCAGCTTGGCCCCAGGGGGTGGCTCCTACGAGCAGTACTTC. It translates to CASSLAPGGGSYEQYF. The chain links TRBV5-1 to TRBJ2-7; TRBD1 matches at 7 bases. Germline V CDR1 and CDR2: SGHRS, YFSETQ. J lost 0 bases, V lost 0 bases, and 6 bases had no gene match. The CDR3 has 16 residues.

Only a few counts were recorded for this clone. The CDR3 region has the DNA TGTGCCAGCTCACCATTCGGGGAGGACACTGAAGCTTTCTTT. Its protein is CASSPFGEDTEAFF. The rearrangement uses TRBV18 and TRBJ1-1, with no clear D. V gave up 2 bases and J gave up 3 bases, with 10 bases separating them. The CDR3 is 14 amino acids. Looked up from germline, CDR1 is KGHSH and CDR2 is LQKENI.

The genes are TRBV12-3 or TRBV12-4 and TRBJ2-3; D is possibly TRBD2 (5 bases). The CDR3 length is 13 residues. Deletions cut 4 bases from V and 8 bases from J, with 13 bases between. For the CDR3, the DNA is TGTGCCAGCAGTTCCACGACTCGGGGTACGCAGTATTTT. Its protein product is CASSSTTRGTQYF.

The chain has TRBV4-1 and TRBJ2-7; 9 bases match TRBD1. J lost 5 bases, V lost 5 bases, and 7 bases had no gene match. CDR3 length: 14 amino acids. Per the germline V gene, CDR1 is MGHRA and CDR2 is YSYEKL. For the CDR3, the DNA is TGCGCCAGCAGCTTCTTGGACAGGGGCCACGAGCAGTACTTC. As protein: CASSFLDRGHEQYF.

This sequence joins TRBV19 and TRBJ1-3; D remains ambiguous. The V gene's germline CDR1 is LNHDA and CDR2 SQIVND (reference sequence). V gave up 5 bases and J gave up 10 bases, with 15 bases separating them. This CDR3 contains 13 residues. CDR3 bases: TGTGCCAGTAGTTCACCAGGACTTCGGACCATATATTTT. Its protein is CASSSPGLRTIYF.

This chain joins TRBV5-1 and TRBJ2-5; D remains unclear. The germline CDR1 and CDR2 sequences are SGHRS and YFSETQ. CDR3 length: 13 residues. Between the trimmed V and J ends, which lost 0 bases and 4 bases, there was a span of 7 bases. DNA of the CDR3: TGCGCCAGCAGCTTGGATCCGGGAGAGACCCAGTACTTC. It translates to CASSLDPGETQYF.

A few counts support this clone. The gene calls are TRBV14 and TRBJ1-1; maybe TRBD1 (6 bases). Germline V gene sequence: CDR1 SGHDN, CDR2 FVKESK. The ends were cut back, 4 bases at V and 2 bases at J, with 8 bases in the middle. The CDR3 runs to 13 residues. CDR3 DNA sequence: TGTGCCAGCAGCCTACAGGGTAACACTGAAGCTTTCTTT. Its translation: CASSLQGNTEAFF.

V gene TRBV7-2 combines with J gene TRBJ1-1; D gene uncertain. The germline V gene encodes CDR1 SGHTA and CDR2 FQGNSA. The V gene lost 4 bases and the J gene lost 4 bases, with 13 bases spanning the gap. There are 14 residues in the CDR3. CDR3 nucleotides: TGTGCCAGCAGCTCCTCATGGGAGGGCACTGAAGCTTTCTTT. This sequence encodes CASSSSWEGTEAFF.